This T cell receptor (beta chain) is from a study of blood T cell repertoires in COVID-19. Across the study: Material from acute and convalescent COVID-19 was sourced from the United States, Italy and Spain.

Cohort assignment relied on participant-reported clinical history. Cohort 3 donors were reported recovered after two negative PCRs, clearance, or symptom resolution. Some clones are missing from TCRdb's copy, which holds only in-frame ones; the method was immunoSEQ multiplex PCR. The table shows roughly 400,000 clones, with 80% to 90% occurring only once. Germline V gene sequence: CDR1 MNHEY, CDR2 SVGAGI. This CDR3 spans 13 amino acids. The V end lost 0 bases, the J end lost 5 bases, and 8 bases lay between the germline ends. The sequencing sample was made of PBMCs or T cells enriched from blood (not recorded which). J is TRBJ2-7 and V is TRBV6-5; weak D call: TRBD1 (6 bases). The clonotype comes from a man in his thirties or forties who had recovered from COVID-19. CDR3 residues: CASSYSGGNEQYF. CDR3 nucleotide sequence: TGTGCCAGCAGTTACTCTGGGGGCAACGAGCAGTACTTC.